This is a list of T cell receptor beta chains from one sample in a study of T cells in Graves' hyperthyroidism and ophthalmopathy. TCRdb redid the calling of the multiplex PCR reads with MiXCR, one entry per CDR3 protein. The sample lists more than 450,000 distinct CDR3 sequences; 13% to 15% were seen once. Sequenced sample: blood. The source is a woman aged 40-49 years with Graves' hyperthyroidism. Both conserved end residues are part of each CDR3. D genes are given only for firm matches.

cdr3_length d_call v_call cdr3_aa
15 TRBD1 TRBV7-8 CASSPYRGSGETQYF
14 - TRBV11-2 CASSLGGPGNTIYF
15 - TRBV5-1 CASSLAGEQGYEQYF
11 - TRBV11-3 CASGSPDTQYF
18 - TRBV3-1 CASSQDGQGIAGGYEQYF
13 - TRBV28 CASSSAGSGGYTF
16 TRBD2 TRBV5-1 CASSMTLAAGQETQYF
14 - TRBV3-1 CASSPDGYNSPLHF
13 TRBD1 TRBV6-2/TRBV6-3 CASIDRESYTQYF
13 TRBD1 TRBV30 CAWSARQGSEQFF
16 TRBD2 TRBV28 CASSRITSGGRNEQFF
13 - TRBV30 CAFDSGLYNEQFF
16 TRBD2 TRBV29-1 CSVAGLAGDYQETQYF
16 - TRBV15 CATSSGLVSRDQPQHF
16 TRBD2 TRBV12-3/TRBV12-4 CASSLLPGGRVNEQFF
14 - TRBV6-1 CASSEGASSYEQYF
15 TRBD2 TRBV11-2 CASSPTSGATRELFF
15 TRBD2 TRBV5-4 CASNPGASGKVEQYF
15 TRBD1 TRBV11-2 CASSQEPGQSYEQYF
13 - TRBV28 CASSRGGLETQYF
19 TRBD2 TRBV11-2 CASSSFKTSGRRHTGELFF
11 - TRBV28 CASIGNYEQYF
14 TRBD1 TRBV12-3/TRBV12-4 CASRPQGAYQPQHF
15 TRBD2 TRBV12-3/TRBV12-4 CAETSGSYSYNEQFF
15 - TRBV5-4 CASSRGSSNYNEQFF
14 TRBD1 TRBV12-3/TRBV12-4 CASSLPGGGQPQHF
13 TRBD2 TRBV5-4 CASSRGLAREQYF